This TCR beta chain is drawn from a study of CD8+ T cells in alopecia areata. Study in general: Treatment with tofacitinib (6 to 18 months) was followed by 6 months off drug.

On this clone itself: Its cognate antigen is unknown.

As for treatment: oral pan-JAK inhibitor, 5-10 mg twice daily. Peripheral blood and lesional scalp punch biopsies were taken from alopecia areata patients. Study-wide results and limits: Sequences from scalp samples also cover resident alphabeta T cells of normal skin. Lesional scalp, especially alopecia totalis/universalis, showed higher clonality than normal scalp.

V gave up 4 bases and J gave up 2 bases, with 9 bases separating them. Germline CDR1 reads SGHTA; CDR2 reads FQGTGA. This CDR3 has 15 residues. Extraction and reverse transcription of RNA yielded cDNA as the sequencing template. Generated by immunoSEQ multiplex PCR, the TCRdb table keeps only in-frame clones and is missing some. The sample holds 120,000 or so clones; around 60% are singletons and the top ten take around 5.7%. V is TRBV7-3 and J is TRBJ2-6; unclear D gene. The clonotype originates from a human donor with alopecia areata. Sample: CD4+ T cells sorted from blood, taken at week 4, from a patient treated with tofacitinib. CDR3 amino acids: CASSSLSAGANVLTF. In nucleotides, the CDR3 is TGTGCCAGCAGCTCCCTTAGTGCTGGGGCCAACGTCCTGACTTTC. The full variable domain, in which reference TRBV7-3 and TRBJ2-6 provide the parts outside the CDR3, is GAGVSQTPSNKVTEKGKYVELRCDPISGHTALYWYRQSLGQGPEFLIYFQGTGAADDSGLPNDRFFAVRPEGSVSTLKIQRTERGDSAVYLCASSSLSAGANVLTFGAGSRLTVL.